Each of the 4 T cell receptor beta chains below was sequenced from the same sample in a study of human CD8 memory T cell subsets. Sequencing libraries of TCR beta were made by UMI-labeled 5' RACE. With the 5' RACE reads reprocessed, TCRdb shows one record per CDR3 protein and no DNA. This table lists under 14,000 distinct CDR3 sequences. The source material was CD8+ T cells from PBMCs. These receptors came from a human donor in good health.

CDR3 region: CASSRTLREQFF. This sequence joins TRBV6-2 or TRBV6-3 and TRBJ2-1; the TCRdb call, TRBD1, lacks DNA for checking. Germline loops: CDR1 MNHEY, CDR2 SVGEGT. The CDR3 extends over 12 amino acids.

CDR3 sequence reads: CASSFTQTQNTEAFF. This chain uses TRBV5-1 with TRBJ1-1. Germline values: CDR1 SGHRS, CDR2 YFSETQ. This CDR3 contains 15 residues.

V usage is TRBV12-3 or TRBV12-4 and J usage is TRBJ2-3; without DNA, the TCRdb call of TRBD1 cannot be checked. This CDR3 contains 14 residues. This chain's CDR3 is CASRGATDTDTQYF.

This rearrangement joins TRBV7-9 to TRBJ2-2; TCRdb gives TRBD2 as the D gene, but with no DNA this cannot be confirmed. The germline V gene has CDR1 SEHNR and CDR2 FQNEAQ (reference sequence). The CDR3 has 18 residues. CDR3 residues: CASSFGLGVGGTDRELFF.